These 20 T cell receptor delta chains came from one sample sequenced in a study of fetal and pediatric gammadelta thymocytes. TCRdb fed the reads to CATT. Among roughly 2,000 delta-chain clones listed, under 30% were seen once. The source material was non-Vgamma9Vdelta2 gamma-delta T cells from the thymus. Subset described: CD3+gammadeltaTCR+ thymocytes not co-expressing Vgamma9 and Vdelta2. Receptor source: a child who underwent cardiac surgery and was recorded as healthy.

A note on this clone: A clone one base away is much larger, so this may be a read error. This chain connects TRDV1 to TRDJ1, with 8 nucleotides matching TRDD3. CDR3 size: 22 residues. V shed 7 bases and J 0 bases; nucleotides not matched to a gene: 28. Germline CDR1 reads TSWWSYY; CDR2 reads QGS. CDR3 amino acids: CALELKPFYSGGPDPYTDKLIF. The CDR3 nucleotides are TGTGCTCTTGAGCTAAAGCCTTTTTATTCTGGGGGACCCGACCCGTACACCGATAAACTCATCTTT.

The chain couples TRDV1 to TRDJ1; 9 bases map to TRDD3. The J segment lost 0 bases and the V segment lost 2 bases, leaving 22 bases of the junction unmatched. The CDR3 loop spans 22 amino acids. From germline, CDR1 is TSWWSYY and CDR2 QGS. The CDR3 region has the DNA TGTGCTCTTGGGGAATTTCAAACAAAACTACGGGGGATACAGGGTTACACCGATAAACTCATCTTT. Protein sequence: CALGEFQTKLRGIQGYTDKLIF.

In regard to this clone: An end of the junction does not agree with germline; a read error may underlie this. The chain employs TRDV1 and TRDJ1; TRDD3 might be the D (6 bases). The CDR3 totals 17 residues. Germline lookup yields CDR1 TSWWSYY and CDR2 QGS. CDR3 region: CALGEFVVGAYTDKRIF. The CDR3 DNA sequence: TGTGCTCTTGGGGAATTTGTGGTGGGGGCGTACACCGATAAACGCATCTTT.

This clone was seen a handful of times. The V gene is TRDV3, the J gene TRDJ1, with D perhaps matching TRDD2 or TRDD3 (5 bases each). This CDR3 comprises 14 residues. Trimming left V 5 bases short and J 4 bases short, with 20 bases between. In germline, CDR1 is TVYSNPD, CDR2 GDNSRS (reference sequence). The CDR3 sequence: CAVILIRGNDKLIF. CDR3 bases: TGTGCCGTAATCCTAATCCGGGGAAACGATAAACTCATCTTT.

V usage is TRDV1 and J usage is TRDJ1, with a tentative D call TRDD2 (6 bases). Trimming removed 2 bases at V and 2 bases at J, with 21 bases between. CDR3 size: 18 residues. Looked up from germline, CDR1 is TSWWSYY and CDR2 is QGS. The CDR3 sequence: CALGESPTGKGVTDKLIF. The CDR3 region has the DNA TGTGCTCTTGGGGAAAGTCCTACAGGAAAGGGAGTGACCGATAAACTCATCTTT.

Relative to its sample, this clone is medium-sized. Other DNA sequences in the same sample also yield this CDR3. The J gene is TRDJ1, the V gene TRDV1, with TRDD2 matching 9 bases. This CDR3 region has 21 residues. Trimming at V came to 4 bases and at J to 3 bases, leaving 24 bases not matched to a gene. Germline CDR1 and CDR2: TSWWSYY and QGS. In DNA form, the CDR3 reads TGTGCTCTTGGGGTCTCCCTGGCCTTCCTACGGAGAGAGGATACAGCCGATAAACTCATCTTT. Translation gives CALGVSLAFLRREDTADKLIF.

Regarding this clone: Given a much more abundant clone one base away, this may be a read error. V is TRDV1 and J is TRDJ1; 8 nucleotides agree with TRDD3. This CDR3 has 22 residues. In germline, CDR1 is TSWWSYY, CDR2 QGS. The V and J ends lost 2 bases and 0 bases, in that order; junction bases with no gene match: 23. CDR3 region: CALGEWSRAPASLGVHTDKLIF. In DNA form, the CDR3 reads TGTGCTCTTGGGGAATGGTCTAGGGCTCCTGCCTCACTGGGGGTTCACACCGATAAACTCATCTTT.

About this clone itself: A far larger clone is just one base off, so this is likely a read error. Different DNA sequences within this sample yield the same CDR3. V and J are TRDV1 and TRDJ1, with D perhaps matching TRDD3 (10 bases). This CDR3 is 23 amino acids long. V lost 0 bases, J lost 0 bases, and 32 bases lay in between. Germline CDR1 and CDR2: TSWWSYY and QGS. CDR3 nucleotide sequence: TGTGCTCTTGGGGAACTGCTCCTTCCTACGGGGGATACGCGATTTAAATACACCGATAAACTCATCTTT. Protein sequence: CALGELLLPTGDTRFKYTDKLIF.

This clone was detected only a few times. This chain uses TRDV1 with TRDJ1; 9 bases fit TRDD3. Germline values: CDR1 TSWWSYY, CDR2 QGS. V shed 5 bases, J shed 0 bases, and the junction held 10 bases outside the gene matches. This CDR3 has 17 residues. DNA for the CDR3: TGTGCTCTTGGGACCTTCCGCTGGGGGATGCACACCGATAAACTCATCTTT. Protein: CALGTFRWGMHTDKLIF.

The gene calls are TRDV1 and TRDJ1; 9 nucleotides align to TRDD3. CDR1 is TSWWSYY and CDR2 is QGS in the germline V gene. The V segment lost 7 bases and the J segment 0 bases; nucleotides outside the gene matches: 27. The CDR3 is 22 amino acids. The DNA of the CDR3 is TGTGCTCTTGACAAATACAGTTACTGGGGGACCCCGGGGGGGTTGTACACCGATAAACTCATCTTT. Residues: CALDKYSYWGTPGGLYTDKLIF.

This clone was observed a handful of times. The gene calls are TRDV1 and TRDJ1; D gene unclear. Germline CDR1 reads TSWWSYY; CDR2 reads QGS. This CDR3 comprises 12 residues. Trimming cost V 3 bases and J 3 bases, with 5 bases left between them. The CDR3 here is CALGDTADKLIF. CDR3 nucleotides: TGTGCTCTTGGGGATACAGCCGATAAACTCATCTTT.

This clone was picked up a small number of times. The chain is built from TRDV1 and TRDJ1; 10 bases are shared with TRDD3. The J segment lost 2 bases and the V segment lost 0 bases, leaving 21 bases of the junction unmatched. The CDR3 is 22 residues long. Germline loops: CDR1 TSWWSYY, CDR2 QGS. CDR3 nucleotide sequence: TGTGCTCTTGGGGAACTTGGGACCTTTTCTCGTACTGGGGGATTGAAGACCGATAAACTCATCTTT. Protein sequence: CALGELGTFSRTGGLKTDKLIF.

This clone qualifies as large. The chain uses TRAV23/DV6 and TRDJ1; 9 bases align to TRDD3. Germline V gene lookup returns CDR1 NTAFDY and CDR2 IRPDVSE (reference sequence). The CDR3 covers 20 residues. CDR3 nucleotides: TGTGCCGTGGACGTAAGTTGGAAGTACGGGGGGATACCTTGGGGGCTCGAACTCATCTTT. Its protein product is CAVDVSWKYGGIPWGLELIF.

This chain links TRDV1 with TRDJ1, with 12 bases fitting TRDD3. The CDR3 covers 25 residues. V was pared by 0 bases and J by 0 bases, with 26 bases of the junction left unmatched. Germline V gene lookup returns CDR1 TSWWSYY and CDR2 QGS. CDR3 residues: CALGELSLTTFGTGGYRRYTDKLIF. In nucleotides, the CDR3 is TGTGCTCTTGGGGAACTAAGTCTTACCACCTTCGGTACTGGGGGATACCGCCGGTACACCGATAAACTCATCTTT.

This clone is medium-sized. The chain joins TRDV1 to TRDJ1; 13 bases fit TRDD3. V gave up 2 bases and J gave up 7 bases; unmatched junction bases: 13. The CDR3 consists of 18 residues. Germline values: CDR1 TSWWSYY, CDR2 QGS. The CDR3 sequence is CALGEDNVQTGGYGKLIF. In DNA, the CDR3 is TGTGCTCTTGGGGAAGATAATGTTCAAACTGGGGGATACGGTAAACTCATCTTT.

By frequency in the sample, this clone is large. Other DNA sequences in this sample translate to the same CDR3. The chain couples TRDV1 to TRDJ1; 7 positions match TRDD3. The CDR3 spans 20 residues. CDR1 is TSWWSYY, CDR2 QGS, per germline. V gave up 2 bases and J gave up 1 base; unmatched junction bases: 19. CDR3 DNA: TGTGCTCTTGGGGAATTAGCTTGCCTACTGGGGCCTGAGTGCACCGATAAACTCATCTTT. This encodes CALGELACLLGPECTDKLIF.

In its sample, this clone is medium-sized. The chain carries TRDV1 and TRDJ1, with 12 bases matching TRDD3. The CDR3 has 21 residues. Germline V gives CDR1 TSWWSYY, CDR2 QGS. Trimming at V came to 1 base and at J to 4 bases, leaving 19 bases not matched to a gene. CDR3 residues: CALGERPTHTGGYWVVDKLIF. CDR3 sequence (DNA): TGTGCTCTTGGGGAACGTCCTACCCATACTGGGGGATACTGGGTGGTCGATAAACTCATCTTT.

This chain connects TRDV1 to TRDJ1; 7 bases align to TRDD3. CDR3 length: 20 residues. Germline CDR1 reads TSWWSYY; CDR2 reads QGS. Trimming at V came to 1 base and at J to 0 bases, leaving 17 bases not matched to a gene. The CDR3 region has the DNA TGTGCTCTTGGGGAACCCCGCCAGTGTACTGGGGATCGGTACACCGATAAACTCATCTTT. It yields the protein CALGEPRQCTGDRYTDKLIF.

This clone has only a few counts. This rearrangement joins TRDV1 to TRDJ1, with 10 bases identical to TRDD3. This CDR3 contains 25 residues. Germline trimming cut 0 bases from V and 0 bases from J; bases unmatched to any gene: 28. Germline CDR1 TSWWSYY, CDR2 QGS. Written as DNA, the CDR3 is TGTGCTCTTGGGGAACTTGATCCCTACCCTAGAAGGGGGATACGCGCGCCGGGGTACACCGATAAACTCATCTTT. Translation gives CALGELDPYPRRGIRAPGYTDKLIF.

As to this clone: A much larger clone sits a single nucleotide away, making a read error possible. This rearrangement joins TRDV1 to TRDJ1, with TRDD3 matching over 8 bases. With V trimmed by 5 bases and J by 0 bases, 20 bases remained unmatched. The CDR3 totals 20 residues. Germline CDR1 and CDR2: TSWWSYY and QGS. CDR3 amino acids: CALGKRPPTGDTPYTDKLIF. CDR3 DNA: TGTGCTCTTGGGAAACGCCCCCCTACCGGGGATACTCCATACACCGATAAACTCATCTTT.